The 20 T cell receptor beta chains listed next were all sequenced from one sample in a study of T cells after yellow fever vaccination. Using its own MiXCR run on the 5' RACE reads, TCRdb lists one record per CDR3 protein. The sample has some 300,000 distinct CDR3 sequences, around 8.6% seen once; the top ten hold about 3.7%. The sequencing here drew on CD4+ T cells sorted from PBMCs, taken 5 days after the yellow fever booster vaccination. The receptors stem from a man between 18 and 35 years old who received the YFV17D yellow fever vaccine.

This clonotype has more than one count but fewer than ten. The chain links TRBV5-1 to TRBJ2-2; 7 nucleotides line up with TRBD1. With 1 base clipped from V and 4 bases from J, the junction kept 4 bases outside the gene matches. CDR3 size: 15 residues. The V gene's germline CDR1 is SGHRS and CDR2 YFSETQ. The CDR3 sequence is CASSLRTGATGELFF. Written as DNA, the CDR3 is TGCGCCAGCAGCTTGAGGACAGGAGCCACCGGGGAGCTGTTTTTT.

V usage is TRBV29-1 and J usage is TRBJ2-2, with D possibly being TRBD2 (6 bases). The CDR3 contains 13 residues. The germline gives CDR1 SQVTM, CDR2 ANQGSEA. The ends were cut back, 8 bases at V and 7 bases at J, with 17 bases in the middle. CDR3 nucleotide sequence: TGCAGCTCACGGGACTCCCGGGGCGGGGAGCTGTTTTTT. This translates into CSSRDSRGGELFF.

Note on this clonotype: A junction end diverges from the germline sequence, so it may reflect a read error. This chain joins TRBV7-3 and TRBJ2-2, with D possibly being TRBD1 (7 bases). CDR1 is SGHTA and CDR2 is FQGTGA in the germline V gene. The CDR3 totals 15 residues. The CDR3 region has the DNA TGTGCCAGCAGTTTAAGCAGGGGGGACACCGGGGAGCTGTTTTTT. Its protein product is CASSLSRGDTGELFF. Using reference TRBV7-3 and TRBJ2-2 for the parts outside the CDR3, the full variable domain is GAGVSQTPSNKVTEKGKYVELRCDPISGHTALYWYRQSLGQGPEFLIYFQGTGAADDSGLPNDRFFAVRPEGSVSTLKIQRTERGDSAVYLCASSLSRGDTGELFFGEGSRLTVL.

This clonotype has just a few counts. This sequence joins TRBV5-1 and TRBJ2-1; D is possibly TRBD2 (5 bases). Germline CDR1 and CDR2: SGHRS and YFSETQ. The CDR3 is 14 residues long. V dropped 0 bases and J dropped 7 bases, with 11 bases sitting between them. DNA for the CDR3: TGCGCCAGCAGCTTGGGGGTAGGAGGAAATGAGCAGTTCTTC. Translated, it gives CASSLGVGGNEQFF.

This clonotype was picked up a small number of times. The J gene is TRBJ2-1, the V gene TRBV5-1; D not resolved. CDR3 length: 13 residues. CDR1 and CDR2 (germline): SGHRS, YFSETQ. The V end lost 2 bases, the J end lost 8 bases, and 11 bases lay between the germline ends. The CDR3 DNA follows: TGCGCCAGCAGCTTCCAAACAACGGATGAGCAGTTCTTC. Translation: CASSFQTTDEQFF.

The CDR3 coding sequence is TGTGCCAGCAGTAAAAGAGGACAGTCAAGCTCCTACGAGCAGTACTTC. Protein sequence: CASSKRGQSSSYEQYF. V usage is TRBV5-6 and J usage is TRBJ2-7; maybe TRBD1 (6 bases). Germline lookup yields CDR1 SGHDT and CDR2 YYEEEE. With 5 bases removed from V and 0 bases from J, the gap between germline ends came to 18 bases. CDR3 length equals 16 residues.

J is TRBJ2-1 and V is TRBV7-2, with a weak D call TRBD1 (5 bases). The ends were cut back, 3 bases at V and 12 bases at J, with 18 bases in the middle. In germline, CDR1 is SGHTA, CDR2 FQGNSA. This CDR3 is 14 amino acids long. As DNA, the CDR3 is TGTGCCAGCAGCTTCGGGCAGGGCAGTCTTCGGCAGTTCTTC. Encoded protein: CASSFGQGSLRQFF.

Only a few counts were recorded for this clonotype. The chain couples TRBV5-6 to TRBJ2-7; D gene uncertain. Germline V gives CDR1 SGHDT, CDR2 YYEEEE. This CDR3 is built from 14 residues. Between the trimmed V and J ends, which lost 2 bases and 4 bases, there was a span of 13 bases. The DNA of the CDR3 is TGTGCCAGCAGCTTAGGATCTTATGGGTACGAGCAGTACTTC. Translation: CASSLGSYGYEQYF. The whole variable domain, remainder taken from reference TRBV5-6 and TRBJ2-7, is DAGVTQSPTHLIKTRGQQVTLRCSPKSGHDTVSWYQQALGQGPQFIFQYYEEEERQRGNFPDRFSGHQFPNYSSELNVNALLLGDSALYLCASSLGSYGYEQYFGPGTRLTVT.

This clonotype was detected many times. The V and J genes are TRBV7-2 and TRBJ2-5; D is ambiguous. CDR1 is SGHTA, CDR2 FQGNSA, per germline. This CDR3 region has 13 residues. V was clipped by 1 base and J by 3 bases, with 6 bases between them. In nucleotides, the CDR3 is TGTGCCAGCAGCTTAGTAAGGAAAGAGACCCAGTACTTC. Protein: CASSLVRKETQYF. Full variable domain (missing parts from reference TRBV7-2 and TRBJ2-5): GAGVSQSPSNKVTEKGKDVELRCDPISGHTALYWYRQSLGQGLEFLIYFQGNSAPDKSGLPSDRFSAERTGGSVSTLTIQRTQQEDSAVYLCASSLVRKETQYFGPGTRLLVL.

This clonotype was seen only a few times. The chain recombines TRBV20-1 with TRBJ2-3; 9 positions match TRBD2. Germline V gives CDR1 DFQATT, CDR2 SNEGSKA (reference sequence). The CDR3 runs 15 residues. The ends lost 3 bases at V and 1 base at J; junction bases unmatched: 5. This CDR3 is CSARVLAGGTDTQYF. In nucleotides, the CDR3 is TGCAGTGCTAGGGTGTTAGCGGGGGGCACAGATACGCAGTATTTT.

This clonotype showed up just a few times. The genes are TRBV7-2 and TRBJ2-1; TRBD2 matches at 11 bases. This CDR3 region has 14 residues. The trim removed 2 bases at V and 9 bases at J, leaving 3 bases unmatched. In germline, CDR1 is SGHTA, CDR2 FQGNSA. This chain's CDR3 is CASSLRLAGGEQFF. The CDR3 DNA reads TGTGCCAGCAGCTTAAGGCTAGCGGGGGGTGAGCAGTTCTTC.

This clonotype was detected a few times. The chain links TRBV18 to TRBJ1-3; no definite D call. The CDR3 consists of 15 residues. Germline V gives CDR1 KGHSH, CDR2 LQKENI. V lost 4 bases and J 7 bases, leaving 17 bases between the germline ends. The CDR3 loop is CASSQRVLGSNTIYF. CDR3 sequence (DNA): TGTGCCAGCTCACAACGGGTGTTGGGAAGTAACACCATATATTTT.

The chain combines TRBV6-5 with TRBJ2-2, with no clear D. The germline V gene encodes CDR1 MNHEY and CDR2 SVGAGI. Trimming pared 0 bases from V and 3 bases from J, leaving 5 bases between. This CDR3 has 14 amino acids. Written as DNA, the CDR3 is TGTGCCAGCAGTTACTCACGTTACACCGGGGAGCTGTTTTTT. Its translation: CASSYSRYTGELFF.

This clonotype was seen a handful of times. The CDR3 here is CASSPDGGGETQYF. CDR3 DNA: TGTGCCAGCTCACCTGACGGGGGTGGAGAGACCCAGTACTTC. This sequence joins TRBV18 and TRBJ2-5; D possibly corresponds to TRBD2 (6 bases). V was cut by 3 bases and J by 4 bases, with 12 bases left in between. From germline, CDR1 is KGHSH and CDR2 LQKENI. The CDR3 totals 14 residues.

This clonotype was counted ten times or more. V gene TRBV20-1 combines with J gene TRBJ2-5, with D unresolved. Germline V lookup: CDR1 DFQATT, CDR2 SNEGSKA (reference sequence). The CDR3 has 13 amino acids. Trimming took off 0 bases at V and 2 bases at J, with 7 bases between the two ends. The CDR3 region has the DNA TGCAGTGCTAGAGATTTCCGTCAAGAGACCCAGTACTTC. Translation gives CSARDFRQETQYF.

J is TRBJ2-7 and V is TRBV19; 7 nucleotides agree with TRBD1. The V segment lost 6 bases and the J segment 5 bases; nucleotides outside the gene matches: 10. Germline loops: CDR1 LNHDA, CDR2 SQIVND (reference sequence). This CDR3 spans 14 amino acids. CDR3 sequence reads: CASSRRQGQHEQYF. CDR3 coding DNA: TGTGCCAGTAGCAGACGACAGGGTCAGCACGAGCAGTACTTC. The complete variable domain, with remaining parts taken from reference TRBV19 and TRBJ2-7, reads DGGITQSPKYLFRKEGQNVTLSCEQNLNHDAMYWYRQDPGQGLRLIYYSQIVNDFQKGDIAEGYSVSREKKESFPLTVTSAQKNPTAFYLCASSRRQGQHEQYFGPGTRLTVT.

The chain is built from TRBV6-2 or TRBV6-3 and TRBJ2-7, with D perhaps TRBD1 (6 bases). This CDR3 spans 15 amino acids. CDR1 and CDR2 from the germline V gene are MNHEY and SVGEGT. V lost 2 bases and J lost 4, with 15 bases in between. The CDR3 nucleotides are TGTGCCAGCAGTTACCGGTCAACAGGGAATTACGAGCAGTACTTC. It yields the protein CASSYRSTGNYEQYF.

This clonotype was counted a few times. The chain employs TRBV7-2 and TRBJ1-2; D may be TRBD1 (6 bases). CDR1 and CDR2 (germline): SGHTA, FQGNSA. This CDR3 has 13 residues. Trimming shortened V by 6 bases and J by 7 bases, and 15 bases separated the two germline ends. The CDR3 reads CASRLQGASGYTF. CDR3 nucleotides: TGTGCCAGCAGACTACAGGGCGCTTCTGGCTACACCTTC.

The CDR3 spells CASTYGGSSNQPQHF. Written as DNA, the CDR3 is TGTGCCAGCACCTACGGGGGCTCCAGCAATCAGCCCCAGCATTTT. The J gene is TRBJ1-5, the V gene TRBV6-2 or TRBV6-3; D may be TRBD1 (6 bases). Germline CDR1 MNHEY, CDR2 SVGEGT. The CDR3 is 15 residues long. The V end was cut by 7 bases, the J end by 1 base, with 14 bases between.

This clonotype has only a few counts. V usage is TRBV6-6 and J usage is TRBJ2-7, with 7 bases identical to TRBD1. The CDR3 is 12 amino acids. Per germline, CDR1 MNHNY and CDR2 SVGAGI (reference sequence). With 6 bases clipped from V and 6 bases from J, the junction kept 5 bases outside the gene matches. This chain's CDR3 is CASSRDSPEQYF. CDR3 in DNA: TGTGCCAGCAGCCGGGACAGTCCCGAGCAGTACTTC.